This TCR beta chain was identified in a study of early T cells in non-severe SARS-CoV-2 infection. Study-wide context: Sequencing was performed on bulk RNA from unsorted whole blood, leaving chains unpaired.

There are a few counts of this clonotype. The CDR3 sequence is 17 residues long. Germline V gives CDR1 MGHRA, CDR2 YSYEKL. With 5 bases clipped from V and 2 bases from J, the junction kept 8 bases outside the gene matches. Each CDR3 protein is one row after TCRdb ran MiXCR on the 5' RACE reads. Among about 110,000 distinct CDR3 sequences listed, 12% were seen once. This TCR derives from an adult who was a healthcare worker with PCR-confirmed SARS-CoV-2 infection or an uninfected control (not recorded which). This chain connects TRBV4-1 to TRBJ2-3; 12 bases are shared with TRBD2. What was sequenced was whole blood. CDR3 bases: TGCGCCAGCAGCGGCGGACTAGCGGGAACATTCACAGATACGCAGTATTTT. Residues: CASSGGLAGTFTDTQYF.